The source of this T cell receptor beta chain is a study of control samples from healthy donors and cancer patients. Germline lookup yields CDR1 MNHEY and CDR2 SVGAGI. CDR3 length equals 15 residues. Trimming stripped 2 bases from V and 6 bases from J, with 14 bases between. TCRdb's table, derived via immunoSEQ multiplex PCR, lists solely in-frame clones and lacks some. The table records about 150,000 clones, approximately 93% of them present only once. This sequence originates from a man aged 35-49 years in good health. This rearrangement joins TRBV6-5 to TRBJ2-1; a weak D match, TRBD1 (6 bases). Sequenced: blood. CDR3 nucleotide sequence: TGTGCCAGCAGTTACGGCGAACAGGGTGTCAATGAGCAGTTCTTC. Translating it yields CASSYGEQGVNEQFF.